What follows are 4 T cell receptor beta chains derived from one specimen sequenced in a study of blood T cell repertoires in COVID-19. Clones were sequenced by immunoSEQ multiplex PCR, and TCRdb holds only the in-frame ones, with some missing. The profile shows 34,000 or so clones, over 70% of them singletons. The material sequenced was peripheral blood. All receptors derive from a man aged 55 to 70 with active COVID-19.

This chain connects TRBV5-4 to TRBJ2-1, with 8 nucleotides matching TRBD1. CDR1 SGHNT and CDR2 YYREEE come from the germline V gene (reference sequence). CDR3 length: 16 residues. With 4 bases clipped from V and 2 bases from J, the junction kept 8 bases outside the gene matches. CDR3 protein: CASSKVGTGPYNEQFF. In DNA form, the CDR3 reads TGTGCCAGCAGCAAGGTTGGGACAGGTCCCTACAATGAGCAGTTCTTC.

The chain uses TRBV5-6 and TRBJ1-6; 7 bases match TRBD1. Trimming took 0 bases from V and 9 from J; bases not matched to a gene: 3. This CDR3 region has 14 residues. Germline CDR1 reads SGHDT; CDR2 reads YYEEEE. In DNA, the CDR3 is TGTGCCAGCAGCTTGGGACAGGGCGGTTCACCCCTCCACTTT. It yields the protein CASSLGQGGSPLHF.

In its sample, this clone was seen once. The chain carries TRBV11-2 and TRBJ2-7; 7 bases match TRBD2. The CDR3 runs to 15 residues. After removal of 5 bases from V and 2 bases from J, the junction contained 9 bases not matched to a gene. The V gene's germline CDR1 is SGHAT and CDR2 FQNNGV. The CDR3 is CASSPLLGTTYEQYF. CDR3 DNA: TGTGCCAGCAGCCCCCTACTCGGGACTACCTACGAGCAGTACTTC.

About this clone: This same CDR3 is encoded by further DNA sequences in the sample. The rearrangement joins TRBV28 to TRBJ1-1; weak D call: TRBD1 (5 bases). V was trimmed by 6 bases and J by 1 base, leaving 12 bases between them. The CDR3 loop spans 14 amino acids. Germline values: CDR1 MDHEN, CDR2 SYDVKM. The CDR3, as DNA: TGTGCCAGCAGCCTACTCACAGGGAACACTGAAGCTTTCTTT. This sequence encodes CASSLLTGNTEAFF.